A single sample gave rise to the 6 T cell receptor beta chains below, sequenced in a study of T cell responses to AZD1222 COVID-19 vaccine (dated by TCRdb to the early 2020s). According to the study, the label for this sample's time point signals: baseline before first vaccination. Receptor libraries were prepared by the immunoSEQ multiplex PCR assay. As stored in TCRdb, this immuneACCESS dataset retains in-frame rearrangements with V and J assigned. A fraction of the clones does not appear; measured against another copy, unresolved V genes explain less than half of the discrepancy, and the remainder lacks a known reason. The sample table holds more than 150,000 clones, of which around 90% were seen once. Under 8% of the sample is held by the ten biggest clonotypes. The specimen was peripheral blood, collected on day 0 of AZD1222 vaccination. The source of these receptors is an adult in good health.

The V call is TRBV29-1, the J call TRBJ2-5, with 11 bases lining up with TRBD2. The V and J ends lost 4 bases and 5 bases, in that order; junction bases with no gene match: 12. This CDR3 is built from 16 residues. Germline V lookup: CDR1 SQVTM, CDR2 ANQGSEA. CDR3 amino acids: CSVGFSASGGKETQYF. The CDR3 DNA reads as TGCAGCGTTGGTTTTTCAGCTAGCGGGGGGAAGGAGACCCAGTACTTC.

Only one count was recorded for this clone. The chain employs TRBV6-5 and TRBJ1-4; D unclear. In germline, CDR1 is MNHEY, CDR2 SVGAGI. V was cut by 2 bases and J by 6 bases, with 13 bases left in between. This CDR3 contains 15 residues. The CDR3, as DNA: TGTGCCAGCAGTTACACCGGAGGAGCGCATGAAAAACTGTTTTTT. Its protein product is CASSYTGGAHEKLFF.

The chain joins TRBV27 to TRBJ1-1; D is uncertain. The CDR3 contains 15 residues. Germline V gene data show CDR1 as MNHEY and CDR2 as SMNVEV (reference sequence). Trimming removed 5 bases from V and 3 bases from J, with 16 bases in between. The CDR3 here is CASSAPGRRYTEAFF. CDR3 DNA sequence: TGTGCCAGCAGTGCCCCCGGGCGGCGGTACACTGAAGCTTTCTTT.

The table lists this clone with a few counts. The J gene is TRBJ2-5, the V gene TRBV7-9; TRBD1 aligns across 7 bases. CDR3 size: 15 residues. Per germline, CDR1 SEHNR and CDR2 FQNEAQ (reference sequence). J was trimmed by 1 base and V by 3 bases; bases with no gene match: 5. CDR3 coding DNA: TGTGCCAGCAGCTTCTTTCGGACAGGCCAAGAGACCCAGTACTTC. Translated: CASSFFRTGQETQYF.

The rearrangement links TRBV29-1 to TRBJ2-7; the D gene is possibly TRBD2 (7 bases). The length of the CDR3 is 13 residues. V shed 6 bases and J shed 1 base, with 13 bases lying between them. Germline lookup yields CDR1 SQVTM and CDR2 ANQGSEA. CDR3 nucleotides: TGCAGCGTCCAAGGGGGGGGATCCTACGAGCAGTACTTC. Translating it yields CSVQGGGSYEQYF.

The chain recombines TRBV6-5 with TRBJ1-4; D gene unclear. V shed 6 bases and J shed 6 bases, with 14 bases lying between them. CDR1 and CDR2 (germline): MNHEY, SVGAGI. This CDR3 has 14 residues. The CDR3 DNA reads TGTGCCAGCAGACCCGGTGGGAGGGATGAAAAACTGTTTTTT. Translated: CASRPGGRDEKLFF.